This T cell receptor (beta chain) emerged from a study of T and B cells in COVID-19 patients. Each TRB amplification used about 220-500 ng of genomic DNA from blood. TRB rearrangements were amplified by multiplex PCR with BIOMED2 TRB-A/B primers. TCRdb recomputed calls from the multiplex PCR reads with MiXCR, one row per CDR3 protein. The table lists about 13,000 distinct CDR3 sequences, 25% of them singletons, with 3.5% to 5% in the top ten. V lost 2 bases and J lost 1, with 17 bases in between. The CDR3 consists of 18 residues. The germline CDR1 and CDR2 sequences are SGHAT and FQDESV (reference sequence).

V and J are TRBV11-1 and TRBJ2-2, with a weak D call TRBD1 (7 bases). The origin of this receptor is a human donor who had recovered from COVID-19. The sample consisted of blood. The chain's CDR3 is CASSLRARGDLNTGELFF. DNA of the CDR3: TGTGCCAGCAGCTTAAGGGCCAGGGGGGACTTGAACACCGGGGAGCTGTTTTTT.